This T cell receptor (beta chain) was observed in a study of CD8 T cells in Susac syndrome. With 3 bases removed from V and 3 bases from J, the gap between germline ends came to 9 bases. The germline CDR1 and CDR2 sequences are KGHSH and LQKENI. The CDR3 length is 13 residues. This clonotype was seen only a few times. Random hexamers primed reverse transcription of roughly 0.5 to 1 ug RNA. Using its own MiXCR run on the immunoSEQ multiplex PCR reads, TCRdb lists one record per CDR3 protein. The sample includes some 300,000 distinct CDR3 sequences, approximately 90% of them seen just once. The specimen sequenced was CD8+ T cells from PBMCs. The origin of this receptor is a human donor with multiple sclerosis. The chain recombines TRBV18 with TRBJ2-7; D is ambiguous. CDR3 sequence (DNA): TGTGCCAGCTCACCGGGCGCCAACTACGAGCAGTACTTC. It yields the protein CASSPGANYEQYF.